Listed below are T cell receptor beta chains from one sample, sequenced in a study of CD8 T cells in Susac syndrome. TCRdb processed the immunoSEQ multiplex PCR reads anew with MiXCR; each CDR3 protein has one entry. The table records 84,000 or so distinct CDR3 sequences, 95% of them present only once. The sample comprised CD8+ T cells from PBMCs. The receptors here all came from a human donor with Susac syndrome. CDR3s include the opening cysteine and the closing phenylalanine or tryptophan. D genes are given only for firm matches.

J: TRBJ1-1
V: TRBV27
D: NA
CDR3: CASSLWGGLNTEAFF
DNA: TGTGCCAGCAGTTTATGGGGGGGTTTGAACACTGAAGCTTTCTTT

J: TRBJ2-3
V: TRBV28
D: TRBD1
CDR3: CASSEDRGGTDTQYF
DNA: TGTGCCAGCAGTGAAGACAGGGGTGGGACAGATACGCAGTATTTT

J: TRBJ2-6
V: TRBV7-2
D: TRBD2
CDR3: CASSSGLAEYSGANVLTF
DNA: TGTGCCAGCAGCTCAGGACTAGCGGAGTACTCTGGGGCCAACGTCCTGACTTTC

J: TRBJ1-5
V: TRBV4-1
D: NA
CDR3: CASSQEVVEGYSNQPQHF
DNA: TGCGCCAGCAGCCAAGAGGTGGTTGAGGGGTATAGCAATCAGCCCCAGCATTTT

J: TRBJ1-1
V: TRBV10-2
D: NA
CDR3: CASAGSLYTEAFF
DNA: TGCGCCAGCGCCGGGAGCCTCTACACTGAAGCTTTCTTT

J: TRBJ2-7
V: TRBV20-1
D: NA
CDR3: CSARDRAGLLLYEQYF
DNA: TGCAGTGCTAGAGATAGGGCGGGACTGTTACTCTACGAGCAGTACTTC

J: TRBJ1-1
V: TRBV2
D: NA
CDR3: CASSELLTNTEAFF
DNA: TGTGCCAGCAGTGAACTCCTAACGAACACTGAAGCTTTCTTT

J: TRBJ2-7
V: TRBV19
D: NA
CDR3: CASSFRGPIYEQYF
DNA: TGTGCCAGTAGTTTCCGGGGACCTATCTACGAGCAGTACTTC

J: TRBJ2-1
V: TRBV30
D: NA
CDR3: CAWSVMGANEQFF
DNA: TGTGCCTGGAGTGTGATGGGGGCAAATGAGCAGTTCTTC

J: TRBJ1-2
V: TRBV27
D: NA
CDR3: CASVGPRGGNYGYTF
DNA: TGTGCCAGCGTCGGGCCCAGGGGCGGCAACTATGGCTACACCTTC

J: TRBJ2-1
V: TRBV7-9
D: TRBD2
CDR3: CASSSTSGRLDNEQFF
DNA: TGTGCCAGCAGCTCGACTAGCGGGAGGCTCGATAATGAGCAGTTCTTC

J: TRBJ2-2
V: TRBV20-1
D: TRBD2
CDR3: CSASDGTSGSSGELFF
DNA: TGCAGTGCTAGTGATGGGACTAGCGGGAGTAGCGGGGAGCTGTTTTTT

J: TRBJ1-5
V: TRBV5-1
D: NA
CDR3: CASSPEGNQPQHF
DNA: TGCGCCAGCAGCCCTGAGGGTAATCAGCCCCAGCATTTT

J: TRBJ1-5
V: TRBV7-8
D: TRBD1
CDR3: CASSLRPGQPSNQPQHF
DNA: TGTGCCAGCAGCTTACGACCGGGACAGCCGAGCAATCAGCCCCAGCATTTT

J: TRBJ2-7
V: TRBV7-2
D: TRBD2
CDR3: CASSSGLANTYEQYF
DNA: TGTGCCAGCAGCTCGGGACTAGCGAATACCTACGAGCAGTACTTC

J: TRBJ2-7
V: TRBV9
D: TRBD1
CDR3: CASSPWTGGYEQYF
DNA: TGTGCCAGCAGCCCCTGGACAGGGGGCTACGAGCAGTACTTC

J: TRBJ1-2
V: TRBV29-1
D: NA
CDR3: CSVEVGDLYGYTF
DNA: TGCAGCGTTGAGGTGGGAGACCTCTATGGCTACACCTTC

J: TRBJ2-5
V: TRBV27
D: NA
CDR3: CASSFTAQETQYF
DNA: TGTGCCAGCAGTTTCACAGCTCAAGAGACCCAGTACTTC

J: TRBJ1-5
V: TRBV2
D: NA
CDR3: CASSEGRGLNQPQHF
DNA: TGTGCCAGCAGTGAAGGCCGGGGCCTCAATCAGCCCCAGCATTTT

J: TRBJ2-5
V: TRBV5-4
D: NA
CDR3: CASSPIQERQETQYF
DNA: TGTGCCAGCAGCCCAATACAGGAGCGCCAAGAGACCCAGTACTTC

J: TRBJ1-5
V: TRBV5-1
D: NA
CDR3: CASSWGIPTNQPQHF
DNA: TGCGCCAGCAGCTGGGGGATACCAACAAATCAGCCCCAGCATTTT

J: TRBJ2-7
V: TRBV10-3
D: NA
CDR3: CAITMAGGEQYF
DNA: TGTGCCATCACCATGGCGGGCGGCGAGCAGTACTTC

J: TRBJ2-1
V: TRBV24-1
D: TRBD2
CDR3: CATSEGLADEQFF
DNA: TGTGCCACCAGTGAGGGCCTAGCGGATGAGCAGTTCTTC